The TCR beta chain described here comes from a study of blood T cell repertoires in COVID-19. Germline loops: CDR1 SEHNR, CDR2 FQNEAQ (reference sequence). The CDR3 has 14 amino acids. Trimming stripped 5 bases from V and 8 bases from J, with 18 bases between. Sequenced by immunoSEQ multiplex PCR; TCRdb stores in-frame clones only, minus some. The table records almost 200,000 clones, around 81% of them present only once. This receptor was taken from a man between 60 and 75 years old with COVID-19, enrolled during active disease. The rearrangement uses TRBV7-9 and TRBJ1-2, with unresolved D. Sequencing was done on a sample of peripheral blood. CDR3 coding DNA: TGTGCCAGCAGCGGCATAGGTGCCGAGGAGGGCTACACCTTC. Translation: CASSGIGAEEGYTF.